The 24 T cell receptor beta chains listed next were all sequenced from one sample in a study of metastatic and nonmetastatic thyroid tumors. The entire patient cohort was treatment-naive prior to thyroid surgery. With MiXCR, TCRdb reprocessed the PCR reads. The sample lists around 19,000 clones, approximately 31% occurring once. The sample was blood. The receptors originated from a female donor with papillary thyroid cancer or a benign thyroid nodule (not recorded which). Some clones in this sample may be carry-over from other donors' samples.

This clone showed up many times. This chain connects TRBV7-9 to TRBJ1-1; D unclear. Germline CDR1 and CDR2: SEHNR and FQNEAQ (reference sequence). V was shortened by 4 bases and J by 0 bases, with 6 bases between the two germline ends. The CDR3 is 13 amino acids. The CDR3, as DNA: TGTGCCAGCAGCTCCGAAATGAACACTGAAGCTTTCTTT. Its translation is CASSSEMNTEAFF.

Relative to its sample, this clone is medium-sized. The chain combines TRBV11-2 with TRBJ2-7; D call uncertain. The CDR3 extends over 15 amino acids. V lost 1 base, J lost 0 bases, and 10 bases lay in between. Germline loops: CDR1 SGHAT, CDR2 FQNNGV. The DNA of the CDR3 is TGTGCCAGCAGCTTAGTCAGCCACACCTCCTACGAGCAGTACTTC. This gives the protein CASSLVSHTSYEQYF.

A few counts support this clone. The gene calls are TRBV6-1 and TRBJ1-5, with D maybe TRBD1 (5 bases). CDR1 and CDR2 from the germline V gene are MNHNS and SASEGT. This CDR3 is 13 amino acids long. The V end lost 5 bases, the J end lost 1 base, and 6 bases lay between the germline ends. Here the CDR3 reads CASSRQSNQPQHF. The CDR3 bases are TGTGCCAGCAGTCGACAGAGCAATCAGCCCCAGCATTTT.

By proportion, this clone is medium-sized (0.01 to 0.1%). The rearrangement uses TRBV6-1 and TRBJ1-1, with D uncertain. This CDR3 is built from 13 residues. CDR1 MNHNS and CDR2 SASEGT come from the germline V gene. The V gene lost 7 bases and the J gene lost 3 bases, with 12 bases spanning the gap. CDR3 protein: CASNERAYTEAFF. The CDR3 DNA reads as TGTGCCAGCAACGAGCGAGCGTACACTGAAGCTTTCTTT.

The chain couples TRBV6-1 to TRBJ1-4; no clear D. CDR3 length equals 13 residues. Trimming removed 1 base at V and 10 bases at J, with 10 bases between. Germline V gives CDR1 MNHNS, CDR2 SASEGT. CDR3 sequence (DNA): TGTGCCAGCAGTGAAGTGAGTCACGGAAAACTGTTTTTT. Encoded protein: CASSEVSHGKLFF.

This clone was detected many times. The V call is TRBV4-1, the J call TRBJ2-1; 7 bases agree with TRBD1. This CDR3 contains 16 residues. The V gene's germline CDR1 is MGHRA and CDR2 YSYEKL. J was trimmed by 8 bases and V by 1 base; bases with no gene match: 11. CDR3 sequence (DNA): TGCGCCAGCAGCCAAGCGCTACAGGGGCATGTCGATGAGCAGTTCTTC. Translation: CASSQALQGHVDEQFF.

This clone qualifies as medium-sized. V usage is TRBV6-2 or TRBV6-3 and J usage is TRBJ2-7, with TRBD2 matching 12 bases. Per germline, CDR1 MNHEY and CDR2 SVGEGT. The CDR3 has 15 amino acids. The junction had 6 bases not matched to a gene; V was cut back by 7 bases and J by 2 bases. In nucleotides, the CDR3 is TGTGCCAGCACCTTGACTAGCGGGGGCCCCTACGAGCAGTACTTC. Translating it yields CASTLTSGGPYEQYF.

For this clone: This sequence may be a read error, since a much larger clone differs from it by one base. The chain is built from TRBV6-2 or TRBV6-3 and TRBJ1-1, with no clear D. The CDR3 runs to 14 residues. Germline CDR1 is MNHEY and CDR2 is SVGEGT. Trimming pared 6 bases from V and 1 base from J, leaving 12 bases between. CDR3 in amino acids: CASSHGETNTEAFF. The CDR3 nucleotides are TGTGCCAGCAGCCACGGGGAAACGAACACTGAAGCTTTCTTT.

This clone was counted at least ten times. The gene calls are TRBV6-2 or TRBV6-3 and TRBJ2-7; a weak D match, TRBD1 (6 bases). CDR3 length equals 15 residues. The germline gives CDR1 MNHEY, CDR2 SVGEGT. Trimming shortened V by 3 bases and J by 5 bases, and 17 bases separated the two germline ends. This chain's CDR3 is CASSYIGDTGNEQYF. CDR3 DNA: TGTGCCAGCAGTTATATAGGGGACACCGGGAACGAGCAGTACTTC.

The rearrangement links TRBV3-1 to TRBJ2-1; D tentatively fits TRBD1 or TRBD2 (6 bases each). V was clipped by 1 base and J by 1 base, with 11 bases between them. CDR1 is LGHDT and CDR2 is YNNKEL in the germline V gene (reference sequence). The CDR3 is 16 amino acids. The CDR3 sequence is CASSQGRRGSYNEQFF. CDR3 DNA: TGTGCCAGCAGCCAAGGGCGGAGGGGGTCCTACAATGAGCAGTTCTTC.

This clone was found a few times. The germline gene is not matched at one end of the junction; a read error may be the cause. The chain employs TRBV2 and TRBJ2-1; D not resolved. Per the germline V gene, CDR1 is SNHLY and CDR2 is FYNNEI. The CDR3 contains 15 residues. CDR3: CASSVGPISYNEQLF. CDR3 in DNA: TGTGCCAGCTCGGTCGGGCCCATCTCCTACAATGAGCAGCTCTTC.

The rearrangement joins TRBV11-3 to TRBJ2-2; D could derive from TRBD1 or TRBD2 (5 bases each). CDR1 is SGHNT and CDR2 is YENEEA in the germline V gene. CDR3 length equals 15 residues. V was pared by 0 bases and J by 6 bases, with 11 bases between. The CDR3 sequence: CASSLEVGEAGELFF. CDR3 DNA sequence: TGTGCCAGCAGCTTAGAGGTGGGGGAAGCCGGGGAGCTGTTTTTT.

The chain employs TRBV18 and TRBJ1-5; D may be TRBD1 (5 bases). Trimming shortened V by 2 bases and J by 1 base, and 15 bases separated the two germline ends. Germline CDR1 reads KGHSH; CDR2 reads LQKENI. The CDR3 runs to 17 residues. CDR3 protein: CASSPSREAPSNQPQHF. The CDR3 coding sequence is TGTGCCAGCTCACCAAGCAGGGAGGCACCCAGCAATCAGCCCCAGCATTTT.

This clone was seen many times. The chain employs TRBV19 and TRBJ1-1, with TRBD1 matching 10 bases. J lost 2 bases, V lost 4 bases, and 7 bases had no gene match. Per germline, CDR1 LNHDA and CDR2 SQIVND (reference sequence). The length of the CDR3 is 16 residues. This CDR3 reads CASSKLGQGSNTEAFF. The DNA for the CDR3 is TGTGCCAGTAGTAAACTGGGACAGGGGAGCAACACTGAAGCTTTCTTT.

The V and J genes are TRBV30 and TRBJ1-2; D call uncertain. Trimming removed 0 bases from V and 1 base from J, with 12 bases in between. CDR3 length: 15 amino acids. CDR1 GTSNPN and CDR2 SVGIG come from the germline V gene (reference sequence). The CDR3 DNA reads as TGTGCCTGGAGTGTAACCCAGCCACGTAACTATGGCTACACCTTC. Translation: CAWSVTQPRNYGYTF.

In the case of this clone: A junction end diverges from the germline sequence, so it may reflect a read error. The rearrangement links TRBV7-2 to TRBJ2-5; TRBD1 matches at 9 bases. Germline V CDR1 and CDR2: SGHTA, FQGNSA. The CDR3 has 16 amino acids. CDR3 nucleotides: TGTGACAGCAGTACAGGCGGGACAGGGTGGGGCGAGACCCAGTACTTC. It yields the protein CDSSTGGTGWGETQYF.

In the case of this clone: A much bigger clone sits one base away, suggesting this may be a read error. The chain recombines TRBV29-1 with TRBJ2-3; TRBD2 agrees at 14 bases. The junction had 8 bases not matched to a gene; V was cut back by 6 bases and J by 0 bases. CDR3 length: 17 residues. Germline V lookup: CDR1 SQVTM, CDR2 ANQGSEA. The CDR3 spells CSVSGTSGGSSTDTQYF. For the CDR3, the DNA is TGCAGCGTGTCCGGGACTAGCGGGGGAAGTAGCACAGATACGCAGTATTTT.

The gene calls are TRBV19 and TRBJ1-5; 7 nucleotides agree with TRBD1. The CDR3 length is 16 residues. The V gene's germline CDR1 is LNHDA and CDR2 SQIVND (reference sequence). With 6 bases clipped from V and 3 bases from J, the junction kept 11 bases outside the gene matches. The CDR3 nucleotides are TGTGCCAGTAGAAAGGACAGGAGCCTATTCAATCAGCCCCAGCATTTT. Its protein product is CASRKDRSLFNQPQHF.

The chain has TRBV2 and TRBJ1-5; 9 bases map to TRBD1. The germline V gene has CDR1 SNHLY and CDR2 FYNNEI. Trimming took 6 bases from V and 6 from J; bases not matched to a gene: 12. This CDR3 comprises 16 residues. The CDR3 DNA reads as TGTGCCAGCAGACTCACGCGGGACAGGGCGGGTCAGCCCCAGCATTTT. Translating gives CASRLTRDRAGQPQHF.

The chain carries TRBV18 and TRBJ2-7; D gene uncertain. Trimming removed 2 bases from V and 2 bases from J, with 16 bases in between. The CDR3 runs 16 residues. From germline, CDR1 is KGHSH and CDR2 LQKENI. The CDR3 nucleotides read TGTGCCAGCTCACCAGTTTTTTACGGTTCCACCTACGAGCAGTACTTC. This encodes CASSPVFYGSTYEQYF.

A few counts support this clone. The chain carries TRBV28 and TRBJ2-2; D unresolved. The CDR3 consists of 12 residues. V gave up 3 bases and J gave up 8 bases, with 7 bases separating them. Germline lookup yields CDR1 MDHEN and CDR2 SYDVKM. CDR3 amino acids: CASSFSGGELFF. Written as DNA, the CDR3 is TGTGCCAGCAGTTTCTCTGGGGGGGAGCTGTTTTTT.

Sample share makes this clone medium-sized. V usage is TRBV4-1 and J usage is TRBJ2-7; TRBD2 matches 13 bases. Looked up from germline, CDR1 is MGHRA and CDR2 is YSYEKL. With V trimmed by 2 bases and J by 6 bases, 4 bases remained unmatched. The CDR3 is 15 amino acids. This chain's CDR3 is CASSQPTSGRAEQYF. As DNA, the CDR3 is TGCGCCAGCAGCCAACCAACTAGCGGGAGGGCCGAGCAGTACTTC.

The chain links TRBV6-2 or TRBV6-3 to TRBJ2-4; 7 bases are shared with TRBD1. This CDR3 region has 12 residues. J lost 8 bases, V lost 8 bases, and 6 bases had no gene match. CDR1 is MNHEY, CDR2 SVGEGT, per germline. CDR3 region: CASVDRADIQYF. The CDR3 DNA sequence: TGTGCCAGCGTAGACAGGGCTGACATTCAGTACTTC.

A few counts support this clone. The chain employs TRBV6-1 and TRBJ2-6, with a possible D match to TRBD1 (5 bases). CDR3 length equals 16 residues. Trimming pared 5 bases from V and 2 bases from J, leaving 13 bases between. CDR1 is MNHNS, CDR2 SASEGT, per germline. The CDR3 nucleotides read TGTGCCAGCAGTCGTGGGGCTGCCGCTGGGGCCAACGTCCTGACTTTC. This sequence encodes CASSRGAAAGANVLTF.